The source of this TCR beta chain is a study of human T cells and chemical hapten exposure. Looking at the study overall: The sensitizing agent was 2% DPC, placed on about 2 cm by about 2 cm of upper inner arm skin. General study points: There was no change with DPC sensitization in TCRs above 1 in 1000 frequency.

Time point: patch test 1, 2 weeks after DPC sensitization. Treatment of the sample: therapeutic diphenylcyclopropenone sensitization with weekly scalp DPC. Between the trimmed V and J ends, which lost 3 bases and 2 bases, there was a span of 5 bases. The CDR3 consists of 12 residues. Germline CDR1 reads SNHLY; CDR2 reads FYNNEI. This clonotype appeared a few times. No antigen is known for it. TCRdb re-called the RACE reads with MiXCR, one entry per CDR3 protein. The repertoire includes 150,000 to 200,000 distinct CDR3 sequences, 13% to 15% of them detected once, and about 1.8% sits in the top ten. The gene calls are TRBV2 and TRBJ2-7; D is undetermined. The specimen was whole blood, collected in connection with sensitization to the hapten diphenylcyclopropenone (DPC). This clonotype originated in a woman in her twenties or thirties with alopecia areata. Some clones in this sample may be carry-over from other donors' samples. CDR3 nucleotides: TGTGCCAGCAGTGATGCCCCCTACGAGCAGTACTTC. Its protein product is CASSDAPYEQYF.